These T cell receptor beta chains were read from a single sample in a study of cytomegalovirus exposure and HLA in healthy donors. Sequencing was performed with immunoSEQ multiplex PCR; in TCRdb, only in-frame clones are kept and a portion is missing. The repertoire holds under 200,000 clones, around 80% seen once, with 1.5% to 1.8% in the top ten. The sample taken for sequencing was PBMCs. These receptors were collected from a man aged 35-49 years in good health and CMV-seronegative. Both conserved end residues are part of each CDR3. The D gene is left open where the match is weak. Some rows mark clone size as missing; the rest say once, few, many or name a class of expanded clone.

size	D	J	V	CDR3	DNA
NA	TRBD2	TRBJ2-5	TRBV6-6	CASSSGTSGFQETQYF	TGTGCCAGCAGTTCCGGGACTAGCGGATTCCAAGAGACCCAGTACTTC
NA	TRBD2	TRBJ2-1	TRBV6-6	CASRDASGTFYNEQFF	TGTGCCAGCAGGGACGCTAGCGGAACGTTCTACAATGAGCAGTTCTTC
NA	NA	TRBJ2-3	TRBV18	CASSPPTDTQYF	TGTGCCAGCTCACCCCCAACAGATACGCAGTATTTT
NA	TRBD1	TRBJ1-1	TRBV7-2	CASSSSPTGVREAFF	TGTGCCAGCAGCTCTTCACCGACAGGGGTAAGGGAAGCTTTCTTT
NA	NA	TRBJ1-5	TRBV13	CASSFLNQPQHF	TGTGCCAGCAGCTTCCTCAATCAGCCCCAGCATTTT
NA	NA	TRBJ1-1	TRBV7-2	CASSWANTEAFF	TGTGCCAGCAGCTGGGCGAACACTGAAGCTTTCTTT
NA	TRBD1	TRBJ2-7	TRBV9	CASSEGQGVTYEQYF	TGTGCCAGCAGCGAGGGACAGGGGGTAACCTACGAGCAGTACTTC
NA	NA	TRBJ1-2	TRBV7-9	CASSYSQFRYGYTF	TGTGCCAGCAGTTACTCACAGTTCCGATATGGCTACACCTTC
NA	TRBD2	TRBJ2-1	TRBV10-2	CASSEAGGPRDEQFF	TGCGCCAGCAGTGAGGCGGGAGGGCCAAGAGATGAGCAGTTCTTC
NA	TRBD2	TRBJ2-7	TRBV7-6	CASSEREGRSSYEQYF	TGTGCCAGCAGTGAGCGGGAGGGCCGGAGCTCCTACGAGCAGTACTTC
NA	NA	TRBJ2-1	TRBV9	CASSEGTAEQFF	TGTGCCAGCAGCGAGGGGACTGCTGAGCAGTTCTTC
once	NA	TRBJ2-5	TRBV7-9	CASRRQGGNQETQYF	TGTGCCAGCAGACGACAAGGAGGGAACCAAGAGACCCAGTACTTC
NA	TRBD1	TRBJ2-5	TRBV27	CASSSRPQGAGETQYF	TGTGCCAGCAGTTCACGACCACAGGGGGCTGGGGAGACCCAGTACTTC